This TCR beta chain was sequenced during a study of response to subunit inactivated influenza vaccine. TCRdb reprocessed the RT-PCR reads via MiXCR and lists one record per CDR3 protein. Of 750,000 to 850,000 distinct CDR3 sequences in the sample, about 18% were seen once. This clonotype was observed a few times. The antigen remains unidentified. V lost 3 bases and J lost 6; bases outside the gene matches: 5. This CDR3 has 13 residues. Germline V gives CDR1 DFQATT, CDR2 SNEGSKA (reference sequence). The study's findings and limits: Authors suggested few new T cells are recruited by each seasonal influenza vaccination.

The rearrangement uses TRBV20-1 and TRBJ1-5, with TRBD1 matching over 7 bases. The sequence came from a man aged 45-60 years who received an inactivated influenza vaccine. Here the sequenced sample was PBMCs from blood, taken roughly 5 days after vaccination. CDR3 coding DNA: TGCAGTGCTAGTGGAGCAGGGGGTCAGCCCCAGCATTTT. It codes for CSASGAGGQPQHF.